These T cell receptor beta chains were read from a single sample in a study of shared clonotypes between healthy human individuals. TCRdb keeps only in-frame clones here, not all; method: immunoSEQ multiplex PCR. The data contain 2,500,000 or so clones, 90% to 95% of them singletons. The material sequenced was naive CD4+ T cells sorted from blood. All receptors come from a man younger than 30 in good health. Both conserved end residues are trimmed from each CDR3. The order of the fields is J gene, V gene, CDR3 protein.

j_call: TRBJ2-2
v_call: TRBV11-3
cdr3_aa: ASSLLRGNTGELF

j_call: TRBJ2-5
v_call: TRBV11-2
cdr3_aa: ASSLDGSGRETQY

j_call: TRBJ2-7
v_call: TRBV6-1
cdr3_aa: ASSDPQLTYEQY

j_call: TRBJ1-2
v_call: TRBV4-1
cdr3_aa: ASSQETGTGWDGYT

j_call: TRBJ2-3
v_call: TRBV19
cdr3_aa: ASSLPRGSGGGPGTDTQY

j_call: TRBJ2-1
v_call: TRBV5-1
cdr3_aa: ASSLRGLAGMFNEQF

j_call: TRBJ2-3
v_call: TRBV7-8
cdr3_aa: ASSFDSHTDTQY

j_call: TRBJ2-3
v_call: TRBV5-6
cdr3_aa: ASSLVTGENSSTDTQY

j_call: TRBJ1-1
v_call: TRBV2
cdr3_aa: ASSDRTKNTEAF

j_call: TRBJ1-2
v_call: TRBV30
cdr3_aa: AWSVRDRAHRRGYT

j_call: TRBJ2-3
v_call: TRBV5-1
cdr3_aa: ASSLLPRASPLSTDTQY

j_call: TRBJ2-2
v_call: TRBV4-3
cdr3_aa: ASSQRPDEGTGELF

j_call: TRBJ2-6
v_call: TRBV15
cdr3_aa: ATSRRTTGAHSGANVLT

j_call: TRBJ1-2
v_call: TRBV11-2
cdr3_aa: ASSLGRNYGYT

j_call: TRBJ2-7
v_call: TRBV11-3
cdr3_aa: ASSLTQGGSYEQY

j_call: TRBJ2-3
v_call: TRBV6-6
cdr3_aa: ASTPRDRGKDTQY

j_call: TRBJ1-2
v_call: TRBV7-2
cdr3_aa: ASSLDASYGYT

j_call: TRBJ2-7
v_call: TRBV7-2
cdr3_aa: ASSSQGENRHEQY

j_call: TRBJ2-3
v_call: TRBV5-1
cdr3_aa: ASSLEGPTDTQY

j_call: TRBJ2-3
v_call: TRBV7-9
cdr3_aa: ASSAGGGITDTQY

j_call: TRBJ2-2
v_call: TRBV7-8
cdr3_aa: ASSSTGDGELF

j_call: TRBJ2-1
v_call: TRBV2
cdr3_aa: ASSEVSGRGNEQF

j_call: TRBJ2-3
v_call: TRBV5-1
cdr3_aa: ASSFGDRVSTDTQY

j_call: TRBJ2-7
v_call: TRBV11-2
cdr3_aa: ASSLGTSSAYEQY

j_call: TRBJ2-2
v_call: TRBV2
cdr3_aa: ASNGGGGSRELF

j_call: TRBJ2-1
v_call: TRBV19
cdr3_aa: ASSKNLAYNEQF

j_call: TRBJ2-7
v_call: TRBV6-6
cdr3_aa: ASSYSGQGRFYEQY

j_call: TRBJ2-7
v_call: TRBV2
cdr3_aa: ASSVTGVPYEQY

j_call: TRBJ1-2
v_call: TRBV19
cdr3_aa: ASSSPGGGVH

j_call: TRBJ1-3
v_call: TRBV11-3
cdr3_aa: ASTKTTGGGSGNTIY

j_call: TRBJ2-3
v_call: TRBV5-1
cdr3_aa: ASTRRTDLTDTQY